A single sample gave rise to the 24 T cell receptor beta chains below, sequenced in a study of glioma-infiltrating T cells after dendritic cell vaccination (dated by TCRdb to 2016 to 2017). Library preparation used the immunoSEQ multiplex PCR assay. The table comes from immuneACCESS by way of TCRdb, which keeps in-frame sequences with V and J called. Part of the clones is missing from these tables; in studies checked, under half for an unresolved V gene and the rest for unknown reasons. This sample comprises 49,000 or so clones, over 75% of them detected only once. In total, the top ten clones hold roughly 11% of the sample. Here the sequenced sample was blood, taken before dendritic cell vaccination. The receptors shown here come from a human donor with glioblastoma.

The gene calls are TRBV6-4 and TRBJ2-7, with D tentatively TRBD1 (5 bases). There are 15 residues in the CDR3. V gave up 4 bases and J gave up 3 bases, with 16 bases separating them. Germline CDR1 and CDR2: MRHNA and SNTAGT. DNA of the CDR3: TGTGCCAGCAGTGTTCTGGGGCCGGGCATCTACGAGCAGTACTTC. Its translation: CASSVLGPGIYEQYF.

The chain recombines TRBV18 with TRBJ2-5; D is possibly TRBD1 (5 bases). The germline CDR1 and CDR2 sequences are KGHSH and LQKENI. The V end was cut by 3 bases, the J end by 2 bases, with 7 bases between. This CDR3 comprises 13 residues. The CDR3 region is CASSPGQQETQYF. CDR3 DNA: TGTGCCAGCTCACCGGGGCAGCAAGAGACCCAGTACTTC.

The CDR3 region has the DNA TGTGCCACCAGCAGTACAGGGGGCTATAGGGATCAGCCCCAGCATTTT. This codes for CATSSTGGYRDQPQHF. The chain employs TRBV15 and TRBJ1-5; TRBD1 aligns across 9 bases. Trimming cost V 3 bases and J 5 bases; bases outside gene matches: 8. This CDR3 contains 16 residues. CDR1 LNHNV and CDR2 YYDKDF come from the germline V gene (reference sequence).

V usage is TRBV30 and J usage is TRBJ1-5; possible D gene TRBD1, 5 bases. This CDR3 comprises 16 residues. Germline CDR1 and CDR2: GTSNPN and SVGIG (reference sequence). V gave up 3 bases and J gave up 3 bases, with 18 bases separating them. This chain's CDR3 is CAWSAAPGRANQPQHF. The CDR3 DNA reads TGTGCCTGGAGCGCAGCTCCAGGGAGGGCCAATCAGCCCCAGCATTTT.

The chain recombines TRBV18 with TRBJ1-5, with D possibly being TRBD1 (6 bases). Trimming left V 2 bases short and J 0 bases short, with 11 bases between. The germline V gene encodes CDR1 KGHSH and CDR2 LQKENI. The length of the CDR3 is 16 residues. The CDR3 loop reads CASSPVPGASNQPQHF. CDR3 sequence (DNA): TGTGCCAGCTCACCAGTACCAGGGGCTAGCAATCAGCCCCAGCATTTT. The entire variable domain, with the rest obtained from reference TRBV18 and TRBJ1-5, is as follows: NAGVMQNPRHLVRRRGQEARLRCSPMKGHSHVYWYRQLPEEGLKFMVYLQKENIIDESGMPKERFSAEFPKEGPSILRIQQVVRGDSAAYFCASSPVPGASNQPQHFGDGTRLSIL.

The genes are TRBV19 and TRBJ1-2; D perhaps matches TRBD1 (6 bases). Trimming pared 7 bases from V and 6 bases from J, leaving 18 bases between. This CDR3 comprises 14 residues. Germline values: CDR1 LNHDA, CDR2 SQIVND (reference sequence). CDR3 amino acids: CASIQQGGSNGYTF. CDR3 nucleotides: TGTGCCAGTATCCAACAGGGAGGGAGTAATGGCTACACCTTC.

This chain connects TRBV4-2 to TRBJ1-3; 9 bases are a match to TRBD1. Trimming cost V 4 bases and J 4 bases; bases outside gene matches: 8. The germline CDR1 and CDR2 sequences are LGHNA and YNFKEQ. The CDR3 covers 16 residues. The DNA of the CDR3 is TGTGCCAGCAGCCCCCGGACAGGGGACGGGGGAAACACCATATATTTT. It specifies CASSPRTGDGGNTIYF.

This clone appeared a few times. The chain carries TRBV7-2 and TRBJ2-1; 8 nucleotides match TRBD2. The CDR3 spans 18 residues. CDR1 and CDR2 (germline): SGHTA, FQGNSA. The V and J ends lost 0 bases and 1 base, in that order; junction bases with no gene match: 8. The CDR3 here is CASSLAGGLAGSYNEQFF. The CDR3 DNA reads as TGTGCCAGCAGCTTAGCGGGTGGACTAGCTGGTTCCTACAATGAGCAGTTCTTC.

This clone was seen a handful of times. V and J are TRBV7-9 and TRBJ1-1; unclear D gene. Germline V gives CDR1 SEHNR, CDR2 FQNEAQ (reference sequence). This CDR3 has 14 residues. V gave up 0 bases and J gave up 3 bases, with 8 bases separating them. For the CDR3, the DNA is TGTGCCAGCAGCTTAGCGCGAGGATACACTGAAGCTTTCTTT. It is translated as CASSLARGYTEAFF.

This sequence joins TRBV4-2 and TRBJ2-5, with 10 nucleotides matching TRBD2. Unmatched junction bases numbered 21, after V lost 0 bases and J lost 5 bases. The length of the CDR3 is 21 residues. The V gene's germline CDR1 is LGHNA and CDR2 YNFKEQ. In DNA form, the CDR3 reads TGTGCCAGCAGCCAAGAGTGGGGGCCTGGGGCTAGCGGGAGTTTAAGGGAGACCCAGTACTTC. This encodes CASSQEWGPGASGSLRETQYF.

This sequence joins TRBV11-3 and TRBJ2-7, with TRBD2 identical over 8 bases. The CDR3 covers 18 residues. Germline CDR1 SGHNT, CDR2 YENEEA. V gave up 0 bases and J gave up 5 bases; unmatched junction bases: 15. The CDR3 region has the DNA TGTGCCAGCAGCTTAGAACCCCTCCGCCCAGCGGGAGACCACGAGCAGTACTTC. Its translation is CASSLEPLRPAGDHEQYF.

The CDR3 region has the DNA TGCGCCAGCAGCTTGGTGTCAGACTCCTACGAGCAGTACTTC. It translates to CASSLVSDSYEQYF. V usage is TRBV5-1 and J usage is TRBJ2-7; D gene ambiguous. V gave up 0 bases and J gave up 0 bases, with 7 bases separating them. Per germline, CDR1 SGHRS and CDR2 YFSETQ. The CDR3 covers 14 residues. The full variable domain, rest sourced from reference TRBV5-1 and TRBJ2-7, is KAGVTQTPRYLIKTRGQQVTLSCSPISGHRSVSWYQQTPGQGLQFLFEYFSETQRNKGNFPGRFSGRQFSNSRSEMNVSTLELGDSALYLCASSLVSDSYEQYFGPGTRLTVT.

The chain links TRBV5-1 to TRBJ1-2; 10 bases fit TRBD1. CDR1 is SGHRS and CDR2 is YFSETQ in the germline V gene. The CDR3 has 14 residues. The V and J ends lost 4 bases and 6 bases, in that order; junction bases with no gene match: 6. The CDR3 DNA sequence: TGCGCCAGCAGCAACCCCGGGACAGGGGATGGCTACACCTTC. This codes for CASSNPGTGDGYTF.

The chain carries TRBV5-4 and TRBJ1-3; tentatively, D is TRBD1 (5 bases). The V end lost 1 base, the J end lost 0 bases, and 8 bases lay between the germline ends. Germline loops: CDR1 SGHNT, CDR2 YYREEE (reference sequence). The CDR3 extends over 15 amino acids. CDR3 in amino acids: CASSLRGTSGNTIYF. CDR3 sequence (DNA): TGTGCCAGCAGCTTGCGGGGGACCTCTGGAAACACCATATATTTT.

The chain's CDR3 is CASSRGGTSGYEQYF. The CDR3, as DNA: TGTGCCAGCAGCCGTGGCGGGACTAGCGGCTACGAGCAGTACTTC. J is TRBJ2-7 and V is TRBV7-2; 11 bases line up with TRBD2. Germline lookup yields CDR1 SGHTA and CDR2 FQGNSA. The CDR3 runs to 15 residues. J gave up 3 bases and V 5 bases, and 6 bases lay outside the gene matches.

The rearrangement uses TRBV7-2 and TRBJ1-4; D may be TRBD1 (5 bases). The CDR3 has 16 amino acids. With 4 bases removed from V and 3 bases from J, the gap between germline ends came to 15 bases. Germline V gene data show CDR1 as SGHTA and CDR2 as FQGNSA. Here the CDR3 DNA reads TGTGCCAGCAGCTCCCGGGTAGGGGTCGCTAATGAAAAACTGTTTTTT. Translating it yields CASSSRVGVANEKLFF.

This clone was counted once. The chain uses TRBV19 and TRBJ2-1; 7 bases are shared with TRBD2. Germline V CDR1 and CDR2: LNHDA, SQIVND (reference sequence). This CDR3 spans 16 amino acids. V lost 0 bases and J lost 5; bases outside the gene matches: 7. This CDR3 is CASSIDKLARNNEQFF. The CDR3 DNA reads TGTGCCAGTAGTATAGACAAACTAGCGCGGAACAATGAGCAGTTCTTC.

The DNA for the CDR3 is TGTGCCAGCAGCCCCCCCCGCGGATGGGAGACCCAGTACTTC. This sequence encodes CASSPPRGWETQYF. The J gene is TRBJ2-5, the V gene TRBV7-2; D gene uncertain. CDR3 length: 14 residues. Per germline, CDR1 SGHTA and CDR2 FQGNSA. The V end was cut by 5 bases, the J end by 5 bases, with 15 bases between.

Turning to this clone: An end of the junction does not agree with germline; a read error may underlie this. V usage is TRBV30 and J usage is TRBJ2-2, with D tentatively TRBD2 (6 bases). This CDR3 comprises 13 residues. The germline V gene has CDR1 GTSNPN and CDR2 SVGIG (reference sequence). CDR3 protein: CAWSLVVTGGLFF. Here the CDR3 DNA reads TGTGCCTGGAGCCTCGTAGTCACCGGGGGGCTGTTTTTT.

The CDR3 bases are TGCGCCAGCAGCTTGAGCCGGGATACGCAGTATTTT. Residues: CASSLSRDTQYF. V gene TRBV5-1 combines with J gene TRBJ2-3; D unresolved. V gave up 1 base and J gave up 6 bases, with 6 bases separating them. Germline V gives CDR1 SGHRS, CDR2 YFSETQ. CDR3 length equals 12 residues.

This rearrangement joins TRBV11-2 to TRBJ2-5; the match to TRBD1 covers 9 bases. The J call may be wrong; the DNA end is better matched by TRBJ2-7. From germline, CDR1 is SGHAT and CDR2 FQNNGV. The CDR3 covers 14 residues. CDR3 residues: CASSKTGGPSEQYF. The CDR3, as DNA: TGTGCCAGCAGTAAGACAGGGGGTCCCTCCGAGCAGTACTTC.

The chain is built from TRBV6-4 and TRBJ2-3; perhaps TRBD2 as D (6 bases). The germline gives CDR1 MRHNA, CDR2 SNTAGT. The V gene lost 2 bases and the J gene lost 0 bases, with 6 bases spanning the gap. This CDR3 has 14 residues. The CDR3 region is CASSDSGSTDTQYF. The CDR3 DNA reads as TGTGCCAGCAGTGACAGCGGGAGCACAGATACGCAGTATTTT.

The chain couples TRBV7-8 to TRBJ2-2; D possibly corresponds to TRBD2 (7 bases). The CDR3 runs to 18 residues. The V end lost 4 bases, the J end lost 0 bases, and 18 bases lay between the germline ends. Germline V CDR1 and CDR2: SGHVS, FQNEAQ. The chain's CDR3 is CASSSGEAGASNTGELFF. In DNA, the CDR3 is TGTGCCAGCAGCTCCGGCGAGGCGGGGGCCTCGAACACCGGGGAGCTGTTTTTT.

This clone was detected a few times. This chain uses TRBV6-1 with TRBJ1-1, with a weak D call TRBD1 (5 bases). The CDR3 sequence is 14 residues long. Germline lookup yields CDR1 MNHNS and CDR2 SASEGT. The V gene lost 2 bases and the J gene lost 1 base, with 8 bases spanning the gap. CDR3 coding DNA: TGTGCCAGCAGTGAAAAGGGGCGGAACACTGAAGCTTTCTTT. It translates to CASSEKGRNTEAFF.